The clone carrying this TCR beta chain was seen a handful of times. Its antigen is unidentified. TCR beta CDR3 regions were amplified from RNA transcripts. TCR CDR3 underwent first-round RT-PCR with the HTBI primer set. A single record per CDR3 protein comes from TCRdb applying MiXCR to the multiplex PCR reads. Of hundreds of thousands of distinct CDR3 sequences detected, about 15% appear once; the ten largest clones hold 10% to 13%. This entry comes from a study of T cells in Graves' hyperthyroidism and ophthalmopathy. Graves' hyperthyroidism showing no ophthalmopathy progression within 18 months was considered stable. Diagnostic decisions used clinical symptoms, serum thyroxine and TRAb, thyroid ultrasound and orbital computed tomography. Trimming stripped 11 bases from V and 3 bases from J, with 22 bases between. The CDR3 has 15 residues. Study-level points and caveats: The model made its ophthalmopathy prediction, and onset followed a median 6.5 months later. The majority of expanded thyroid clonotypes above 0.001 also appeared in blood.

The chain combines TRBV12-3 or TRBV12-4 with TRBJ1-1; weak D call: TRBD1 (5 bases). This sequence was found in a woman younger than 35 with Graves' hyperthyroidism. The sample was blood. In DNA form, the CDR3 reads TGTGCCGGCTCGAGGGACCAACTCGGGGACACTGAAGCTTTCTTT. Protein sequence: CAGSRDQLGDTEAFF.